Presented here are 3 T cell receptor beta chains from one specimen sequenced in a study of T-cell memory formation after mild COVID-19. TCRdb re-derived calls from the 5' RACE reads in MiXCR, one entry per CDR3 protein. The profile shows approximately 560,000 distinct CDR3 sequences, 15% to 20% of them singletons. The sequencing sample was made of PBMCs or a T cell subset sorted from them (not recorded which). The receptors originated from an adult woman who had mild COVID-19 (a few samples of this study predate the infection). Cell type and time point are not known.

The CDR3 DNA is TGTGCCATCAGTGAGAGCAGGGGAAATCAGCCCCAGCATTTT. This gives the protein CAISESRGNQPQHF. This chain joins TRBV10-3 and TRBJ1-5; D possibly corresponds to TRBD1 (6 bases). This CDR3 has 14 amino acids. Germline V CDR1 and CDR2: ENHRY, SYGVKD. The V end was cut by 2 bases, the J end by 4 bases, with 9 bases between.

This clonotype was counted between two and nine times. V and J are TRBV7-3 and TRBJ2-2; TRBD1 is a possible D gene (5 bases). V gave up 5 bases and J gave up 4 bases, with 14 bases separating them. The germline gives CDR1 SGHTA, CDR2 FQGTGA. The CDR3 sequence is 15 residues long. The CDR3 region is CASSPAVGPTGELFF. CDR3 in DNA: TGTGCCAGCAGCCCGGCGGTGGGGCCCACCGGGGAGCTGTTTTTT.

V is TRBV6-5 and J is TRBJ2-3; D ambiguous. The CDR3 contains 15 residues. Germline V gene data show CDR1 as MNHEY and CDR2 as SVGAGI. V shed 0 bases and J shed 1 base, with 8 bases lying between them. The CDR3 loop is CASSYSAAGTDTQYF. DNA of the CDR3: TGTGCCAGCAGTTACTCAGCAGCTGGCACAGATACGCAGTATTTT.